The 24 T cell receptor beta chains below were found in one sample sequenced in a study of blood T cell repertoires in COVID-19. Clones were read by immunoSEQ multiplex PCR, and TCRdb kept only the in-frame ones, dropping some. The table records 120,000 or so clones, under 80% of them present only once. What was sequenced was peripheral blood. Receptor source: a man over 45 with acute or convalescent COVID-19.

This rearrangement joins TRBV24-1 to TRBJ2-3; tentatively, D is TRBD2 (6 bases). Germline V gene lookup returns CDR1 KGHDR and CDR2 SFDVKD. This CDR3 spans 16 amino acids. V dropped 4 bases and J dropped 5 bases, with 18 bases sitting between them. CDR3 DNA: TGTGCCACCAGTGACGGCGGGACGCCCTTGATAGATACGCAGTATTTT. Protein: CATSDGGTPLIDTQYF.

The chain uses TRBV28 and TRBJ2-5, with 7 bases that match TRBD2. The CDR3 has 17 residues. The V and J ends lost 1 base and 3 bases, in that order; junction bases with no gene match: 11. Germline values: CDR1 MDHEN, CDR2 SYDVKM. The CDR3 sequence is CASSLFPGLEAKETQYF. DNA of the CDR3: TGTGCCAGCAGTTTATTCCCTGGACTAGAGGCTAAAGAGACCCAGTACTTC.

The chain couples TRBV29-1 to TRBJ2-1; TRBD2 agrees at 12 bases. V trimming: 7 bases; J trimming: 4 bases; junction bases outside the gene matches: 5. Germline V gene data show CDR1 as SQVTM and CDR2 as ANQGSEA. The CDR3 spans 14 residues. Here the CDR3 DNA reads TGCAGCGCCTCTAGCGGGGGGGGGTACAATGAGCAGTTCTTC. Translating it yields CSASSGGGYNEQFF.

This chain connects TRBV20-1 to TRBJ2-1; perhaps TRBD1 as D (5 bases). The CDR3 covers 10 residues. Germline V lookup: CDR1 DFQATT, CDR2 SNEGSKA (reference sequence). The CDR3 DNA sequence: TGCAGCTCCCAGGGCTATGAGCAGTTCTTC. This translates into CSSQGYEQFF.

The J gene is TRBJ2-7, the V gene TRBV3-1 (or the pseudogene TRBV3-2); D not certain. The V end was cut by 2 bases, the J end by 4 bases, with 12 bases between. The CDR3 spans 14 residues. Germline CDR1 LGHDT, CDR2 YNNKEL (reference sequence). CDR3 sequence reads: CASSQIPVTYEQYF. The CDR3 DNA sequence: TGTGCCAGCAGCCAAATCCCGGTCACTTACGAGCAGTACTTC.

As for this clone: Relative to the germline gene, one junction end is altered; a read error may explain this. The genes are TRBV5-1 and TRBJ2-7; D may be TRBD2 (5 bases). Germline CDR1 and CDR2: SGHRS and YFSETQ. The CDR3 spans 14 residues. Written as DNA, the CDR3 is TGCGCCAGCAGCCCTGGACTGACCTCCGACGAGCAGTACTTC. Protein: CASSPGLTSDEQYF.

This sequence joins TRBV20-1 and TRBJ1-2; D remains ambiguous. V was trimmed by 8 bases and J by 6 bases, leaving 7 bases between them. In germline, CDR1 is DFQATT, CDR2 SNEGSKA (reference sequence). The CDR3 totals 9 residues. As DNA, the CDR3 is TGCAGTCCCGGAGATGGCTACACCTTC. Translating gives CSPGDGYTF.

The sample holds one count of this clone. This chain links TRBV6-1 with TRBJ1-5, with TRBD1 as a possible D gene (5 bases). CDR1 is MNHNS, CDR2 SASEGT, per germline. The CDR3 consists of 15 residues. Trimming took 1 base from V and 4 from J, leaving 11 bases between them. Written as DNA, the CDR3 is TGTGCCAGCAGTGAAGTGGGCAGGACAAATCAGCCCCAGCATTTT. Its protein product is CASSEVGRTNQPQHF.

The V call is TRBV21-1, the J call TRBJ2-2; TRBD2, the D gene given by the table, was not confirmed from the DNA. TRBV21-1 is a recognized pseudogene. The CDR3 runs 17 residues. CDR3 protein: CASSKVGSGLNTGELFF. DNA of the CDR3: TGTGCCAGCAGCAAAGTTGGAAGCGGGTTGAACACCGGGGAGCTGTTTTTT.

This sequence joins TRBV29-1 and TRBJ1-2; a possible D gene is TRBD1 (5 bases). The germline gives CDR1 SQVTM, CDR2 ANQGSEA. The V end lost 6 bases, the J end lost 4 bases, and 12 bases lay between the germline ends. There are 12 residues in the CDR3. The CDR3 coding sequence is TGCAGCGTCGACAGTCACCTCTATGGCTACACCTTC. Its protein product is CSVDSHLYGYTF.

The chain carries TRBV3-1 (or the pseudogene TRBV3-2) and TRBJ2-1, with TRBD1 as a possible D gene (5 bases). V was clipped by 0 bases and J by 9 bases, with 6 bases between them. Per germline, CDR1 LGHDT and CDR2 YNNKEL (reference sequence). The length of the CDR3 is 12 residues. CDR3 nucleotides: TGTGCCAGCAGCCAAGATGACAGTGAGCAGTTCTTC. Encoded protein: CASSQDDSEQFF.

The chain is built from TRBV7-6 and TRBJ2-7, with a weak D call TRBD2 (6 bases). This CDR3 comprises 16 residues. Germline assignment: CDR1 SGHVS and CDR2 FNYEAQ. The V gene lost 2 bases and the J gene lost 3 bases, with 17 bases spanning the gap. This CDR3 reads CASSLQEGLGFYEQYF. In DNA form, the CDR3 reads TGTGCCAGCAGCTTACAGGAGGGGCTAGGCTTCTACGAGCAGTACTTC.

The CDR3 is CASKRRGVHEQYF. In DNA, the CDR3 is TGTGCCAGCAAAAGGAGGGGAGTCCACGAGCAGTACTTC. V usage is TRBV6-5 and J usage is TRBJ2-7; D perhaps matches TRBD2 (6 bases). CDR3 size: 13 residues. CDR1 is MNHEY and CDR2 is SVGAGI in the germline V gene. Trimming took 7 bases from V and 5 from J, leaving 15 bases between them.

This chain links TRBV28 with TRBJ1-5; possibly TRBD1 for D (6 bases). Germline values: CDR1 MDHEN, CDR2 SYDVKM. The V gene lost 6 bases and the J gene lost 9 bases, with 15 bases spanning the gap. This CDR3 has 13 amino acids. The CDR3 DNA follows: TGTGCCAGCAGCACAGGGTTTCCGCGGCCCCAGCATTTT. It specifies CASSTGFPRPQHF.

The chain links TRBV4-2 to TRBJ2-7, with a weak D call TRBD1 (6 bases). CDR3 length: 15 amino acids. In germline, CDR1 is LGHNA, CDR2 YNFKEQ. The ends were cut back, 0 bases at V and 5 bases at J, with 14 bases in the middle. In DNA form, the CDR3 reads TGTGCCAGCAGCCAAGAAGCAGGACAGCTAGACGAGCAGTACTTC. Amino acids: CASSQEAGQLDEQYF.

The chain carries TRBV28 and TRBJ2-4; 10 nucleotides line up with TRBD2. The CDR3 sequence is 18 residues long. The V gene's germline CDR1 is MDHEN and CDR2 SYDVKM. V gave up 7 bases and J gave up 1 base; unmatched junction bases: 13. CDR3 sequence reads: CASTPAGTSGIAKNIQYF. As DNA, the CDR3 is TGTGCCAGCACCCCCGCCGGAACTAGCGGGATTGCCAAAAACATTCAGTACTTC.

This clone was detected a few times. The rearrangement uses TRBV6-5 and TRBJ1-1; 8 nucleotides line up with TRBD1. The V and J ends lost 5 bases and 3 bases, in that order; junction bases with no gene match: 5. The CDR3 loop spans 14 amino acids. The germline V gene has CDR1 MNHEY and CDR2 SVGAGI. The CDR3 nucleotides read TGTGCCAGCAGTAACAGGGGGGGGGACACTGAAGCTTTCTTT. Its protein is CASSNRGGDTEAFF.

The chain uses TRBV7-9 and TRBJ2-2; 11 bases agree with TRBD2. V shed 3 bases and J 4 bases; nucleotides not matched to a gene: 1. This CDR3 has 15 amino acids. The germline gives CDR1 SEHNR, CDR2 FQNEAQ (reference sequence). Written as DNA, the CDR3 is TGTGCCAGCAGCTTTACTAGCGGGAGCACCGGGGAGCTGTTTTTT. As protein: CASSFTSGSTGELFF. Full variable domain (rest looked up from reference TRBV7-9 and TRBJ2-2): DTGVSQNPRHKITKRGQNVTFRCDPISEHNRLYWYRQTLGQGPEFLTYFQNEAQLEKSRLLSDRFSAERPKGSFSTLEIQRTEQGDSAMYLCASSFTSGSTGELFFGEGSRLTVL.

This rearrangement joins TRBV19 to TRBJ2-1; 7 bases agree with TRBD2. J was trimmed by 4 bases and V by 1 base; bases with no gene match: 13. CDR1 LNHDA and CDR2 SQIVND come from the germline V gene (reference sequence). This CDR3 is 18 amino acids long. In nucleotides, the CDR3 is TGTGCCAGTAGTATAGGTTGGGAGTCACTAGCGCCTTACAATGAGCAGTTCTTC. Amino acids: CASSIGWESLAPYNEQFF.

The CDR3 region has the DNA TGTGCCAGCAGCGTAGCGTCCGGGTCCTACGAGCAGTACTTC. As protein: CASSVASGSYEQYF. The chain has TRBV9 and TRBJ2-7; D is uncertain. V was shortened by 0 bases and J by 1 base, with 8 bases between the two germline ends. The length of the CDR3 is 14 residues. Germline CDR1 and CDR2: SGDLS and YYNGEE.

V gene TRBV5-1 combines with J gene TRBJ2-1, with 11 bases that match TRBD2. With V trimmed by 2 bases and J by 6 bases, 4 bases remained unmatched. From germline, CDR1 is SGHRS and CDR2 YFSETQ. This CDR3 has 15 residues. CDR3 protein: CASSFTSGGANEQFF. CDR3 coding DNA: TGCGCCAGCAGCTTTACTAGCGGGGGAGCCAATGAGCAGTTCTTC.

The rearrangement uses TRBV14 and TRBJ2-1; tentatively, D is TRBD1 (6 bases). This CDR3 comprises 13 residues. V lost 1 base and J lost 6, with 7 bases in between. Germline V gene data show CDR1 as SGHDN and CDR2 as FVKESK. The CDR3 spells CASSQGGLNEQFF. CDR3 bases: TGTGCCAGCAGCCAAGGGGGGCTCAATGAGCAGTTCTTC.

The chain uses TRBV9 and TRBJ1-2; D remains unclear. The CDR3 contains 13 residues. From germline, CDR1 is SGDLS and CDR2 YYNGEE. V lost 2 bases and J lost 4, with 9 bases in between. The CDR3 protein is CASSVQERYGYTF. The CDR3 DNA reads TGTGCCAGCAGCGTCCAGGAACGCTATGGCTACACCTTC.

This chain links TRBV5-1 with TRBJ1-6; D ambiguous. The germline gives CDR1 SGHRS, CDR2 YFSETQ. V lost 4 bases and J lost 10, with 12 bases in between. The CDR3 extends over 13 amino acids. The CDR3 is CASSTDPGSPLHF. The DNA of the CDR3 is TGCGCCAGCAGCACCGACCCGGGGTCACCCCTCCACTTT.